These 17 T cell receptor beta chains were all obtained from the same sample, sequenced in a study of read filtering for tumor transcriptome and immune sequencing. From approximately 430 ng of RNA, a library with molecular barcoded alpha/delta and beta/gamma adaptors was made. TCRdb reprocessed the reads with MiXCR, giving one entry per CDR3 protein. In the table there are about 38,000 distinct CDR3 sequences, 11% to 15% of which are singletons. Sequenced material: a population of CD138-negative cells sorted from bone marrow. These TCRs come from a donor aged 40 or over with multiple myeloma.

This clonotype has only a few counts. The chain links TRBV5-1 to TRBJ1-1; the match to TRBD1 covers 8 bases. This CDR3 is 13 amino acids long. Per germline, CDR1 SGHRS and CDR2 YFSETQ. Trimming at V came to 4 bases and at J to 3 bases, leaving 2 bases not matched to a gene. CDR3 in DNA: TGCGCCAGCAGCCCACAGGGGGACACTGAAGCTTTCTTT. Protein sequence: CASSPQGDTEAFF.

Comments on this clonotype: A far larger clone is one nucleotide away, so this likely arose from a read error. This chain joins TRBV6-5 and TRBJ1-2; D is unresolved. The CDR3 runs to 15 residues. Germline V gives CDR1 MNHEY, CDR2 SVGAGI. The V gene lost 5 bases and the J gene lost 4 bases, with 17 bases spanning the gap. The CDR3 loop reads CASSPATPRRYGYTF. In nucleotides, the CDR3 is TGTGCCAGCAGTCCCGCGACCCCTCGGCGCTATGGCTACACCTTC.

As regards this clonotype: This CDR3 fails to terminate in the conserved phenylalanine or tryptophan, so it likely reflects a read error. The chain employs TRBV15 and TRBJ2-3, with a tentative D call TRBD2 (8 bases). With 5 bases removed from V and 3 bases from J, the gap between germline ends came to 18 bases. Germline V gene lookup returns CDR1 LNHNV and CDR2 YYDKDF (reference sequence). The CDR3 spans 16 residues. The CDR3 protein is CATSLHGRGRTDTQYY. In DNA form, the CDR3 reads TGTGCCACCAGCCTCCACGGGAGGGGGCGGACAGATACGCAGTATTAT.

This clonotype was detected many times. This sequence joins TRBV2 and TRBJ2-6; the D gene is possibly TRBD1 (6 bases). Germline V gene lookup returns CDR1 SNHLY and CDR2 FYNNEI. CDR3 size: 16 residues. Trimming cost V 7 bases and J 2 bases, with 15 bases left between them. The CDR3 sequence is CASTGQGLTGANVLTF. In DNA form, the CDR3 reads TGTGCCAGCACGGGGCAGGGGCTCACTGGGGCCAACGTCCTGACTTTC. Full variable domain (remainder filled in from reference TRBV2 and TRBJ2-6): EPEVTQTPSHQVTQMGQEVILRCVPISNHLYFYWYRQILGQKVEFLVSFYNNEISEKSEIFDDQFSVERPDGSNFTLKIRSTKLEDSAMYFCASTGQGLTGANVLTFGAGSRLTVL.

This clonotype was seen ten or more times. The chain uses TRBV7-2 and TRBJ2-3, with D perhaps matching TRBD1 or TRBD2 (5 bases each). CDR1 and CDR2 from the germline V gene are SGHTA and FQGNSA. Trimming took off 2 bases at V and 3 bases at J, with 12 bases between the two ends. The CDR3 length is 15 residues. The DNA of the CDR3 is TGTGCCAGCAGCTTACGAAGAGGGGCAACAGATACGCAGTATTTT. This gives the protein CASSLRRGATDTQYF.

This clonotype was picked up many times. CDR3 sequence: CASSATSYNEQFF. CDR3 bases: TGTGCCAGCAGCGCAACTTCCTACAATGAGCAGTTCTTC. This chain connects TRBV9 to TRBJ2-1, with D unclear. Germline assignment: CDR1 SGDLS and CDR2 YYNGEE. Deletions cut 3 bases from V and 1 base from J, with 5 bases between. The CDR3 contains 13 residues.

There are many counts of this clonotype. The chain links TRBV2 to TRBJ2-1; 10 bases fit TRBD1. The J segment lost 7 bases and the V segment lost 4 bases, leaving 7 bases of the junction unmatched. The CDR3 length is 15 residues. Germline-derived CDR1 and CDR2 are SNHLY and FYNNEI. As DNA, the CDR3 is TGTGCCAGCAGTGCTGGACAGGGGGTTTGGAATGAGCAGTTCTTC. Amino acid sequence: CASSAGQGVWNEQFF.

Worth noting for this clonotype: A read error may explain this, as a much larger clone is one base away. J is TRBJ2-2 and V is TRBV24-1; D gene ambiguous. The CDR3 runs to 15 residues. Per the germline V gene, CDR1 is KGHDR and CDR2 is SFDVKD. The CDR3 DNA sequence: TGTGCCGCCAGTGGTGTAGAACTGAACACCGGGGAGCTGTTTTTT. It translates to CAASGVELNTGELFF.

This clonotype was seen ten or more times. V is TRBV6-2 or TRBV6-3 and J is TRBJ2-7; tentatively, D is TRBD1 (5 bases). V was pared by 6 bases and J by 1 base, with 16 bases between. Germline CDR1 and CDR2: MNHEY and SVGEGT. The CDR3 is made up of 15 amino acids. The CDR3 bases are TGTGCCAGCAGGCAGGACATTACGGAGTCCTACGAGCAGTACTTC. Its protein is CASRQDITESYEQYF.

This clonotype has ten or more counts. J is TRBJ1-4 and V is TRBV7-9; D gene ambiguous. Germline CDR1 is SEHNR and CDR2 is FQNEAQ (reference sequence). V shed 5 bases and J shed 3 bases, with 19 bases lying between them. The CDR3 has 17 amino acids. CDR3 in DNA: TGTGCCAGCAGCAGAAGGGTAGGAAGCAACTCTAATGAAAAACTGTTTTTT. Translation: CASSRRVGSNSNEKLFF. The complete variable domain, with remaining parts taken from reference TRBV7-9 and TRBJ1-4, reads DTGVSQNPRHKITKRGQNVTFRCDPISEHNRLYWYRQTLGQGPEFLTYFQNEAQLEKSRLLSDRFSAERPKGSFSTLEIQRTEQGDSAMYLCASSRRVGSNSNEKLFFGSGTQLSVL.

This clonotype was picked up many times. The chain is built from TRBV7-2 and TRBJ2-6, with D unresolved. CDR1 is SGHTA and CDR2 is FQGNSA in the germline V gene. V was shortened by 5 bases and J by 0 bases, with 11 bases between the two germline ends. CDR3 length: 16 residues. Here the CDR3 DNA reads TGTGCCAGCAGCCTACGAGCCGGCTCTGGGGCCAACGTCCTGACTTTC. Protein sequence: CASSLRAGSGANVLTF.

This clonotype has at least ten counts. The rearrangement joins TRBV27 to TRBJ2-5, with TRBD1 as a possible D gene (5 bases). This CDR3 spans 13 amino acids. Deletions cut 6 bases from V and 5 bases from J, with 13 bases between. Germline V gene data show CDR1 as MNHEY and CDR2 as SMNVEV (reference sequence). CDR3 sequence reads: CASRYQGEETQYF. CDR3 DNA sequence: TGTGCCAGCAGATACCAGGGTGAGGAGACCCAGTACTTC.

This clonotype was seen many times. This sequence joins TRBV3-1 and TRBJ1-1, with no clear D. Germline lookup yields CDR1 LGHDT and CDR2 YNNKEL (reference sequence). V lost 4 bases to trimming and J lost 2 bases, with 11 bases between them. The CDR3 spans 14 residues. This CDR3 is CASSPLTENTEAFF. The CDR3 region has the DNA TGTGCCAGCAGCCCCCTGACCGAAAACACTGAAGCTTTCTTT.

This clonotype was detected a few times. V and J are TRBV3-1 and TRBJ2-1, with D hard to call. The CDR3 is 12 amino acids. The germline V gene has CDR1 LGHDT and CDR2 YNNKEL (reference sequence). V shed 0 bases and J shed 9 bases, with 6 bases lying between them. DNA for the CDR3: TGTGCCAGCAGCCAAGAGGCCCGTGAGCAGTTCTTC. Translation gives CASSQEAREQFF.

Of note for this clonotype: One junction end does not reproduce the germline sequence, and a read error may be involved. The chain joins TRBV15 to TRBJ2-2; weak D call: TRBD2 (5 bases). CDR1 is LNHNV, CDR2 YYDKDF, per germline (reference sequence). This CDR3 has 14 amino acids. The CDR3 is CATSRGWQTGEPFF. The CDR3, as DNA: TGTGCCACCAGCAGAGGTTGGCAGACCGGGGAGCCGTTTTTT.

This clonotype was seen at least ten times. This chain connects TRBV5-1 to TRBJ2-7, with D tentatively TRBD1 or TRBD2 (5 bases each). Germline V CDR1 and CDR2: SGHRS, YFSETQ. The CDR3 runs 15 residues. The V and J ends lost 0 bases and 0 bases respectively, with 10 bases between them. CDR3 nucleotide sequence: TGCGCCAGCAGCTTGGGGGGGTCCAGCTCCTACGAGCAGTACTTC. It specifies CASSLGGSSSYEQYF.

The V and J genes are TRBV10-3 and TRBJ2-2, with 9 bases aligning to TRBD2. CDR1 is ENHRY, CDR2 SYGVKD, per germline. J was trimmed by 0 bases and V by 2 bases; bases with no gene match: 1. This CDR3 is built from 16 residues. The CDR3 loop is CAISEVAGANTGELFF. Written as DNA, the CDR3 is TGTGCCATCAGTGAGGTAGCGGGGGCGAACACCGGGGAGCTGTTTTTT.